One sample yielded the 21 T cell receptor beta chains listed below, sequenced in a study of CD8 T cells in ankylosing spondylitis (dated by TCRdb to 2015 to 2018). Broad study findings and their caveats: Blood from ankylosing spondylitis patients appeared to be characterized by a TCR beta motif made up of several highly homologous amino acid variants.

The library was prepared using 5' RACE. Data came from an Illumina HiSeq 2500. TCRdb ran its own pipeline on the public reads, namely fastp trimming at Q25 and MiXCR clone calling, and kept in-frame beta chains. CDR3 protein duplicates are merged, each entry listing the most common genes and DNA. This sample is represented by 650,000 to 800,000 distinct CDR3 sequences; around 17% of them were singletons. The ten biggest clones cover under 20% of the sample. Antigen specificity for these receptors is unknown. What was sequenced was blood, either unsorted or a sorted T cell fraction (not recorded which). The receptors derive from a male donor with ankylosing spondylitis.

This clonotype showed up just a few times. The gene calls are TRBV27 and TRBJ1-1; 8 bases fit TRBD1. The CDR3 covers 17 residues. The J segment lost 0 bases and the V segment lost 6 bases, leaving 12 bases of the junction unmatched. The germline V gene has CDR1 MNHEY and CDR2 SMNVEV (reference sequence). For the CDR3, the DNA is TGTGCCAGCAGATCCGACAGGGGTGTAAGAATGAACACTGAAGCTTTCTTT. It codes for CASRSDRGVRMNTEAFF.

V and J are TRBV2 and TRBJ1-4, with a possible D match to TRBD1 (6 bases). The V gene's germline CDR1 is SNHLY and CDR2 FYNNEI. CDR3 size: 15 residues. The V end was cut by 3 bases, the J end by 8 bases, with 16 bases between. The CDR3: CASSEKGGSAEKLFF. CDR3 in DNA: TGTGCCAGCAGTGAGAAAGGGGGGTCGGCGGAAAAACTGTTTTTT.

J is TRBJ2-1 and V is TRBV12-3 or TRBV12-4; 8 bases agree with TRBD2. The CDR3 sequence is 13 residues long. Unmatched junction bases numbered 8, after V lost 3 bases and J lost 13 bases. The CDR3 sequence: CASSFGGRSRQFF. The CDR3 DNA sequence: TGTGCCAGCAGTTTTGGCGGGAGGTCTCGTCAGTTCTTC.

The chain recombines TRBV4-2 with TRBJ2-1; D perhaps matches TRBD2 (5 bases). CDR1 is LGHNA and CDR2 is YNFKEQ in the germline V gene. CDR3 size: 15 residues. Trimming pared 0 bases from V and 7 bases from J, leaving 13 bases between. The CDR3 bases are TGTGCCAGCAGCCAAGAAAGGAGCGGCCGGAATGAGCAGTTCTTC. Amino acids: CASSQERSGRNEQFF.

The V and J genes are TRBV6-5 and TRBJ1-2, with D possibly being TRBD1 (5 bases). The V gene's germline CDR1 is MNHEY and CDR2 SVGAGI. The CDR3 consists of 15 residues. Trimming took 2 bases from V and 8 from J, leaving 18 bases between them. The CDR3 loop reads CASSYGHSGERGYTF. The CDR3, as DNA: TGTGCCAGCAGTTACGGGCATTCGGGGGAGAGGGGCTACACCTTC.

This clonotype was counted at least ten times. The chain joins TRBV5-1 to TRBJ1-2; possibly TRBD1 for D (6 bases). Germline V gene data show CDR1 as SGHRS and CDR2 as YFSETQ. This CDR3 has 13 residues. Trimming removed 4 bases from V and 4 bases from J, with 11 bases in between. As DNA, the CDR3 is TGCGCCAGCAGCCCGGACAGTGGCTATGGCTACACCTTC. Translation gives CASSPDSGYGYTF.

This clonotype was seen a handful of times. This chain connects TRBV20-1 to TRBJ2-2; D gene unclear. With 1 base removed from V and 6 bases from J, the gap between germline ends came to 6 bases. The CDR3 sequence is 12 residues long. Germline V gene data show CDR1 as DFQATT and CDR2 as SNEGSKA (reference sequence). Here the CDR3 reads CSARGSAGELFF. As DNA, the CDR3 is TGCAGTGCTAGAGGCAGTGCCGGGGAGCTGTTTTTT.

The genes are TRBV4-3 and TRBJ1-5, with a weak D call TRBD1 (5 bases). From germline, CDR1 is LGHNA and CDR2 YSLEER. Trimming took off 0 bases at V and 3 bases at J, with 12 bases between the two ends. This CDR3 region has 16 residues. CDR3 residues: CASSQDRGAFNQPQHF. The CDR3 coding sequence is TGCGCCAGCAGCCAAGATCGGGGCGCCTTCAATCAGCCCCAGCATTTT.

In this sample, this clonotype turned up a few times. The chain couples TRBV28 to TRBJ1-2, with D hard to call. The ends were cut back, 5 bases at V and 5 bases at J, with 6 bases in the middle. CDR1 and CDR2 from the germline V gene are MDHEN and SYDVKM. The CDR3 runs to 11 residues. CDR3 in amino acids: CASSLRYGYTF. In DNA form, the CDR3 reads TGTGCCAGCAGTCTACGGTATGGCTACACCTTC.

This clonotype occurred many times. The chain couples TRBV12-3 or TRBV12-4 to TRBJ1-2, with D perhaps matching TRBD1 (6 bases). The ends were cut back, 5 bases at V and 2 bases at J, with 6 bases in the middle. This CDR3 has 12 residues. The chain's CDR3 is CASSRGNYGYTF. The CDR3 nucleotides read TGTGCCAGCAGTAGGGGGAACTATGGCTACACCTTC.

This chain uses TRBV5-6 with TRBJ2-1; TRBD2 aligns across 11 bases. Unmatched junction bases numbered 10, after V lost 3 bases and J lost 8 bases. CDR3 length equals 16 residues. Germline V gene data show CDR1 as SGHDT and CDR2 as YYEEEE. CDR3 sequence reads: CASSWDVGLAVDEQFF. In DNA form, the CDR3 reads TGTGCCAGCAGCTGGGATGTGGGACTAGCGGTCGATGAGCAGTTCTTC.

This clonotype was counted only a few times. This chain links TRBV20-1 with TRBJ2-1, with TRBD2 matching 12 bases. Germline CDR1 is DFQATT and CDR2 is SNEGSKA (reference sequence). J gave up 7 bases and V 6 bases, and 10 bases lay outside the gene matches. This CDR3 is built from 15 residues. CDR3 in amino acids: CSASERTSGKNEQFF. In DNA, the CDR3 is TGCAGTGCCTCCGAACGGACTAGCGGGAAGAATGAGCAGTTCTTC.

V usage is TRBV20-1 and J usage is TRBJ2-6, with D uncertain. Trimming cost V 3 bases and J 0 bases, with 12 bases left between them. The CDR3 consists of 16 residues. Germline-derived CDR1 and CDR2 are DFQATT and SNEGSKA (reference sequence). In DNA form, the CDR3 reads TGCAGTGCTAGTCTGCAGGCAAGCTCTGGGGCCAACGTCCTGACTTTC. Its translation: CSASLQASSGANVLTF.

This clonotype was picked up a small number of times. This chain uses TRBV6-1 with TRBJ1-2; TRBD1 matches 10 bases. Per the germline V gene, CDR1 is MNHNS and CDR2 is SASEGT. This CDR3 comprises 13 residues. V shed 10 bases, J shed 8 bases, and the junction held 10 bases outside the gene matches. The CDR3 nucleotides read TGTGCCACTCCTAAGACAGGGGGCGGGGGCTACACCTTC. Translation gives CATPKTGGGGYTF.

This clonotype was found a few times. The genes are TRBV7-9 and TRBJ1-1, with D possibly TRBD1 on 5 matching bases. V lost 6 bases to trimming and J lost 6 bases, with 11 bases between them. CDR3 length equals 12 residues. Germline V CDR1 and CDR2: SEHNR, FQNEAQ (reference sequence). CDR3 amino acids: CASSNQGPEAFF. The CDR3 DNA sequence: TGTGCCAGCAGTAATCAGGGTCCTGAAGCTTTCTTT.

The chain carries TRBV20-1 and TRBJ2-3, with no clear D. The CDR3 contains 13 residues. V was cut by 1 base and J by 6 bases, with 11 bases left in between. Germline CDR1 reads DFQATT; CDR2 reads SNEGSKA (reference sequence). The CDR3 is CSARVPVADTQYF. CDR3 nucleotide sequence: TGCAGTGCTAGAGTTCCAGTAGCCGATACGCAGTATTTT.

There are a few counts of this clonotype. The CDR3 is CASSQSRGNEQFF. The CDR3 nucleotides are TGTGCCAGCAGCCAGTCCAGGGGCAATGAGCAGTTCTTC. The chain links TRBV3-1 to TRBJ2-1, with D tentatively TRBD1 (6 bases). The CDR3 covers 13 residues. V gave up 3 bases and J gave up 6 bases, with 9 bases separating them. Germline CDR1 and CDR2: LGHDT and YNNKEL (reference sequence).

This clonotype showed up just once. The rearrangement links TRBV28 to TRBJ1-1, with D possibly being TRBD1 (5 bases). Trimming removed 3 bases at V and 0 bases at J, with 11 bases between. The CDR3 has 15 residues. CDR1 is MDHEN, CDR2 SYDVKM, per germline. The CDR3 DNA sequence: TGTGCCAGCAGTTTTACGGGGGGGATGAACACTGAAGCTTTCTTT. This translates into CASSFTGGMNTEAFF.

This rearrangement joins TRBV5-1 to TRBJ2-5; 10 bases are a match to TRBD2. The V gene's germline CDR1 is SGHRS and CDR2 YFSETQ. The CDR3 has 17 amino acids. Trimming removed 4 bases from V and 5 bases from J; junction bases left unmatched: 14. The chain's CDR3 is CASSPTLPGLALETQYF. CDR3 nucleotides: TGCGCCAGCAGCCCAACACTCCCGGGACTAGCGTTGGAGACCCAGTACTTC.

This clonotype was counted only a few times. The rearrangement joins TRBV12-3 or TRBV12-4 to TRBJ1-2; D possibly corresponds to TRBD1 (6 bases). The ends were cut back, 6 bases at V and 2 bases at J, with 16 bases in the middle. CDR3 size: 15 residues. The DNA of the CDR3 is TGTGCCAGCAGCAGGGCAGGGGAATCCAACTATGGCTACACCTTC. It specifies CASSRAGESNYGYTF.

In the case of this clonotype: A much larger clone sits a single nucleotide away, making a read error possible. The conserved closing phenylalanine or tryptophan is absent in this CDR3, likely reflecting a read error. The chain employs TRBV5-1 and TRBJ1-2; D not resolved. The CDR3 is 13 amino acids. The germline CDR1 and CDR2 sequences are SGHRS and YFSETQ. The V end was cut by 5 bases, the J end by 2 bases, with 10 bases between. CDR3 nucleotides: TGCGCCAGCAGATCCGACGGAAACTATGGCTACACCGTC. Residues: CASRSDGNYGYTV.